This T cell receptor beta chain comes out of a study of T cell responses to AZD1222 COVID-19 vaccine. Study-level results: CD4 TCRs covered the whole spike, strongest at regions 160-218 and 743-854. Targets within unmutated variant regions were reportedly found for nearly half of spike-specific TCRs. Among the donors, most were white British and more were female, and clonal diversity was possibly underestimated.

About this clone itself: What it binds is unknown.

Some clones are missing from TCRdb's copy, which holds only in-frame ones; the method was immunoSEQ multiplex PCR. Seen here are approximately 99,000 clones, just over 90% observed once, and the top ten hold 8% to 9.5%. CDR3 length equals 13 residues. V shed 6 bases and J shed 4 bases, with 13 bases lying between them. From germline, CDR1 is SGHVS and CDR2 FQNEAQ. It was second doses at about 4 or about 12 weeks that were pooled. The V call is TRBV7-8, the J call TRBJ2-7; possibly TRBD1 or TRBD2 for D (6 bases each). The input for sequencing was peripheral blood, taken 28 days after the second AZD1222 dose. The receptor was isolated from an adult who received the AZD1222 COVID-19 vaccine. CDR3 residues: CASSLGGGYEQYF. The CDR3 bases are TGTGCCAGCAGTCTCGGAGGGGGTTACGAGCAGTACTTC. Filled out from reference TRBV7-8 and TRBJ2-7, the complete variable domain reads GAGVSQSPRYKVAKRGQDVALRCDPISGHVSLFWYQQALGQGPEFLTYFQNEAQLDKSGLPSDRFFAERPEGSVSTLKIQRTQQEDSAVYLCASSLGGGYEQYFGPGTRLTVT.